This TCR beta chain was captured in a study of OX40 agonist ivuxolimab in advanced cancers. With regard to the full study: Ivuxolimab was a fully human IgG2 agonistic monoclonal antibody targeting the costimulatory receptor OX40 (CD134). Intravenous ivuxolimab was administered to patients every 2 weeks at six dose levels: 0.01, 0.1, 0.3, 1.5, 3 and 10 mg/kg. Of the 50 or so patients in dose escalation, around 19 had hepatocellular carcinoma, about 15 had melanoma, 9 had renal cell carcinoma and 9 had head and neck cancer. A male proportion of roughly 80% and a mean age of approximately 60 years, ranging from about 20 to 85, were recorded for the dose-escalation cohort. Prior anti-PD-1, anti-PD-L1 or anti-CTLA-4 therapy was permitted, and about two fifths of dose-escalation patients had received checkpoint inhibitors. Partial responses occurred in three dose-escalation patients: two with cutaneous melanoma and one with hepatocellular carcinoma. The point of sequencing TCRbeta in the periphery was to test whether ivuxolimab changed TCR sequence diversity and drove clonal T-cell expansion. The paper reports the monotherapy dose-escalation portion (N of about 56 patients) of the phase I ivuxolimab trial. Broader findings and caveats from the paper: After ivuxolimab, more expanded clones were found on average in CD8+ T cells than in CD4+ T cells. The antigen specificity of the clonally expanded peripheral T cells was not determined. Low levels of normalized T-cell clonal expansion were also seen in some patients who did not respond. In partial responders in the 0.1-3.0 mg/kg groups, normalized peripheral clonal expansion was found to be among the lowest, especially among CD8+ T cells. At doses from 0.1 to 3.0 mg/kg, clonal expansion was seen in both CD4+ and CD8+ blood T cells between baseline and week 6.

The trial excluded patients who had a history of autoimmune disease or who were on systemic immunosuppression. Peripheral blood for TCR sequencing was collected from all dose cohorts at baseline, on cycle 4 day 1, and on cycle 7 day 1. The samples were taken from a phase I, first-in-human, multicenter, open-label dose-escalation trial of ivuxolimab. Adults with locally advanced or metastatic melanoma, renal cell carcinoma, hepatocellular carcinoma or head and neck squamous cell carcinoma were enrolled in the trial. Before TCR sequencing, CD4+ and CD8+ T cells were separately sorted from peripheral blood. A note on this clone: Its antigen has not been determined. No much larger clone is present one base from it, and per-base qualities are unavailable.

Genomic DNA was extracted from sorted cells for sequencing of the TCRbeta CDR3 region. The immunoSEQ Assay was used to sequence the TCRbeta CDR3 regions. TCRdb took over this immuneACCESS table, retaining in-frame rearrangements with V and J assigned. Such tables are incomplete; in checked studies, under half of the missing clones stem from an unresolved V gene, and the remainder is unexplained. The sample table records tens of thousands of clones; just under 80% of these occur just once. The biggest ten clones account for roughly 4.9% of the sample. The sample was CD4+ or CD8+ T cells sorted from blood, taken in a trial of the OX40 agonist ivuxolimab. The sequence was obtained from an adult with an advanced solid tumor such as melanoma, head and neck, liver or kidney cancer.

The encoded CDR3 is CASSGGSSAVRGWYQETQYF. The DNA sequence reads TGTGCCAGCAGCGGCGGCTCGAGCGCGGTGAGGGGGTGGTACCAAGAGACCCAGTACTTC. The chain is assembled from TRBV9 and TRBJ2-5; matching of 6 bases hints at TRBD1 as the D gene. The junction shows trimming of 3 bases on V and 0 bases on J, plus 27 bases between the germline ends. CDR1 SGDLS and CDR2 YYNGEE were looked up in the germline V gene. Counted from cysteine to phenylalanine, this CDR3 has 20 amino acids. CDR3 DNA is the only sequence kept; it has 60 bases, read in frame from the first base.